Following are 20 T cell receptor beta chains from one sample sequenced in a study of shared clonotypes between healthy human individuals. Repertoires were generated with immunoSEQ multiplex PCR, while TCRdb's copy carries only in-frame clones and drops some. The table includes approximately 2.4 million clones, around 95% detected once. Sequenced material: naive CD4+ T cells sorted from blood. Subset specified: CD45RA+ positively selected. These receptors were collected from a man aged 18 to 30 in good health.

Comment on this clone: The sample has other DNA sequences that encode this CDR3 too. The gene calls are TRBV7-9 and TRBJ1-1; unclear D gene. CDR3 length: 12 residues. V was cut by 3 bases and J by 3 bases, with 5 bases left in between. Germline-derived CDR1 and CDR2 are SEHNR and FQNEAQ (reference sequence). The CDR3 sequence is CASSFSDTEAFF. CDR3 nucleotide sequence: TGTGCCAGCAGCTTCTCGGACACTGAAGCTTTCTTT.

The V gene is TRBV29-1, the J gene TRBJ1-3, with TRBD1 matching 9 bases. V was clipped by 4 bases and J by 4 bases; unmatched bases: 5. CDR1 SQVTM and CDR2 ANQGSEA come from the germline V gene. There are 14 residues in the CDR3. In nucleotides, the CDR3 is TGCAGCGTTGTACAGGGGGCGCCCGGAAACACCATATATTTT. Protein product: CSVVQGAPGNTIYF.

J is TRBJ2-1 and V is TRBV5-1, with TRBD2 matching 8 bases. Trimming at V came to 3 bases and at J to 9 bases, leaving 8 bases not matched to a gene. The CDR3 sequence is 14 residues long. Germline CDR1 and CDR2: SGHRS and YFSETQ. The CDR3 coding sequence is TGCGCCAGCAGCTCCGGACTAGCTTGGGGTGAGCAGTTCTTC. Translating gives CASSSGLAWGEQFF.

On this clone: Mismatch with germline at one junction end may stem from a read error. This chain joins TRBV15 and TRBJ1-1; D gene ambiguous. CDR3 length: 15 amino acids. CDR1 is LNHNV and CDR2 is YYDKDF in the germline V gene (reference sequence). The DNA of the CDR3 is TGTGCCACCAGAAGAGATTTTGAGGAGAACACTGAAGCTTTCTTT. Its translation: CATRRDFEENTEAFF.

This clone occurred once. The rearrangement joins TRBV5-4 to TRBJ2-2; the match to TRBD2 covers 14 bases. Germline V gene data show CDR1 as SGHNT and CDR2 as YYREEE (reference sequence). The junction had 3 bases not matched to a gene; V was cut back by 4 bases and J by 1 base. This CDR3 contains 17 residues. The CDR3 DNA reads TGTGCCAGCAGCCCGGGACTAGCGGGGGAGAACACCGGGGAGCTGTTTTTT. It is translated as CASSPGLAGENTGELFF.

In the case of this clone: Other DNA sequences of this sample code for an identical CDR3. The chain employs TRBV5-1 and TRBJ1-1; D is unresolved. There are 14 residues in the CDR3. Trimming removed 0 bases from V and 1 base from J, with 7 bases in between. Germline CDR1 and CDR2: SGHRS and YFSETQ. This chain's CDR3 is CASSLAGRNTEAFF. For the CDR3, the DNA is TGCGCCAGCAGCTTGGCCGGACGGAACACTGAAGCTTTCTTT.

V usage is TRBV5-6 and J usage is TRBJ2-5; D may be TRBD1 (5 bases). The CDR3 sequence is 15 residues long. V was shortened by 0 bases and J by 2 bases, with 11 bases between the two germline ends. The germline V gene has CDR1 SGHDT and CDR2 YYEEEE. Written as DNA, the CDR3 is TGTGCCAGCAGCTTGGTCGGCCAGGGACAAGAGACCCAGTACTTC. Its translation: CASSLVGQGQETQYF.

Of note for this clone: Distinct nucleotide sequences in the sample also encode this CDR3. The chain links TRBV28 to TRBJ2-4; D is possibly TRBD2 (6 bases). CDR1 is MDHEN and CDR2 is SYDVKM in the germline V gene. Trimming cost V 3 bases and J 1 base, with 10 bases left between them. This CDR3 region has 15 residues. The CDR3 is CASSFQGLAKNIQYF. CDR3 nucleotide sequence: TGTGCCAGCAGTTTCCAGGGACTGGCCAAAAACATTCAGTACTTC.

The DNA for the CDR3 is TGTGCCAGCAACCGGTGGGACACCGGGGAGCTGTTTTTT. Amino acids: CASNRWDTGELFF. The rearrangement uses TRBV25-1 and TRBJ2-2; D ambiguous. V was pared by 7 bases and J by 3 bases, with 9 bases between. The length of the CDR3 is 13 residues. CDR1 is MGHDK, CDR2 SYGVNS, per germline.

Comment on this clone: The same CDR3 is also encoded by other DNA sequences in this sample. This chain joins TRBV20-1 and TRBJ2-2; no firm D call. V was clipped by 5 bases and J by 3 bases, with 4 bases between them. The CDR3 has 11 residues. CDR1 is DFQATT, CDR2 SNEGSKA, per germline (reference sequence). The CDR3 DNA reads as TGCAGTGCTCCCGACACCGGGGAGCTGTTTTTT. This translates into CSAPDTGELFF.

V usage is TRBV5-1 and J usage is TRBJ2-3; TRBD1 is a possible D gene (5 bases). The CDR3 length is 14 residues. The germline CDR1 and CDR2 sequences are SGHRS and YFSETQ. V shed 4 bases and J shed 2 bases, with 11 bases lying between them. In DNA form, the CDR3 reads TGCGCCAGCAGCCGGACAAGCGTCACAGATACGCAGTATTTT. This sequence encodes CASSRTSVTDTQYF.

The chain joins TRBV7-6 to TRBJ1-3; D unresolved. This CDR3 is built from 12 residues. Per germline, CDR1 SGHVS and CDR2 FNYEAQ. V was clipped by 6 bases and J by 7 bases, with 10 bases between them. CDR3 residues: CASRGLGNTIYF. DNA for the CDR3: TGTGCCAGCAGGGGCTTGGGGAACACCATATATTTT. The variable domain in full, with the rest retrieved from reference TRBV7-6 and TRBJ1-3, is GAGVSQSPRYKVTKRGQDVALRCDPISGHVSLYWYRQALGQGPEFLTYFNYEAQQDKSGLPNDRFSAERPEGSISTLTIQRTEQRDSAMYRCASRGLGNTIYFGEGSWLTVV.

This sequence joins TRBV11-2 and TRBJ2-3; D is possibly TRBD2 (6 bases). There are 17 residues in the CDR3. CDR1 SGHAT and CDR2 FQNNGV come from the germline V gene. Trimming cost V 4 bases and J 2 bases, with 19 bases left between them. The CDR3 loop reads CASSSPGTSLTTDTQYF. The DNA of the CDR3 is TGTGCCAGCAGCTCCCCCGGGACTTCACTCACCACAGATACGCAGTATTTT.

The DNA for the CDR3 is TGTGCCAGCAGCGTAGATGAGCGGGCCTCCTACGAGCAGTACTTC. As protein: CASSVDERASYEQYF. The chain links TRBV9 to TRBJ2-7; D possibly corresponds to TRBD2 (6 bases). From germline, CDR1 is SGDLS and CDR2 YYNGEE. The germline V and J ends were trimmed by 0 bases and 0 bases, with 10 bases remaining between them. The CDR3 has 15 residues.

The chain links TRBV20-1 to TRBJ1-2; perhaps TRBD1 as D (6 bases). The V end lost 3 bases, the J end lost 13 bases, and 15 bases lay between the germline ends. There are 11 residues in the CDR3. Germline V gene sequence: CDR1 DFQATT, CDR2 SNEGSKA (reference sequence). The CDR3 sequence: CSASFQGRVTF. CDR3 DNA sequence: TGCAGTGCTAGTTTTCAGGGGCGCGTCACCTTC.

The gene calls are TRBV5-6 and TRBJ2-1; 10 nucleotides agree with TRBD2. The CDR3 extends over 16 amino acids. V lost 4 bases, J lost 4 bases, and 8 bases stayed unmatched. Germline V CDR1 and CDR2: SGHDT, YYEEEE. Here the CDR3 DNA reads TGTGCCAGCAGCGTGCTGACTAGCGGGTTTTACAATGAGCAGTTCTTC. This translates into CASSVLTSGFYNEQFF.

The V gene is TRBV9, the J gene TRBJ1-2, with 7 bases matching TRBD1. V shed 3 bases and J 8 bases; nucleotides not matched to a gene: 10. This CDR3 is built from 14 residues. Germline CDR1 SGDLS, CDR2 YYNGEE. The CDR3 DNA reads as TGTGCCAGCAGCGAGGGGCACAGGGGTGGCGGCTACACCTTC. Translation gives CASSEGHRGGGYTF.

This clone came up once. V gene TRBV23-1 combines with J gene TRBJ2-7; the D gene could be TRBD1 or TRBD2 (5 bases each). TRBV23-1 is sorted into the ORF group, with uncertain function. This CDR3 is 16 amino acids long. The ends were cut back, 1 base at V and 0 bases at J, with 13 bases in the middle. CDR3 DNA sequence: TGCGCCAGCAGTCAATTGGAGAAGGGGAGCTCCTACGAGCAGTACTTC. Protein: CASSQLEKGSSYEQYF.

This clone showed up just once. The chain links TRBV6-1 to TRBJ1-2; TRBD1 might be the D (5 bases). The CDR3 runs to 15 residues. Deletions cut 6 bases from V and 0 bases from J, with 14 bases between. The germline gives CDR1 MNHNS, CDR2 SASEGT. CDR3 amino acids: CASREGLSANYGYTF. The CDR3 DNA reads TGTGCCAGCAGGGAGGGACTTTCAGCTAACTATGGCTACACCTTC.

V and J are TRBV28 and TRBJ1-3, with 8 bases aligning to TRBD1. Germline CDR1 is MDHEN and CDR2 is SYDVKM. This CDR3 has 15 amino acids. Unmatched junction bases numbered 5, after V lost 5 bases and J lost 2 bases. CDR3 bases: TGTGCCAGCAGTGGACAGGGTTTTCCTGGAAACACCATATATTTT. Encoded protein: CASSGQGFPGNTIYF.